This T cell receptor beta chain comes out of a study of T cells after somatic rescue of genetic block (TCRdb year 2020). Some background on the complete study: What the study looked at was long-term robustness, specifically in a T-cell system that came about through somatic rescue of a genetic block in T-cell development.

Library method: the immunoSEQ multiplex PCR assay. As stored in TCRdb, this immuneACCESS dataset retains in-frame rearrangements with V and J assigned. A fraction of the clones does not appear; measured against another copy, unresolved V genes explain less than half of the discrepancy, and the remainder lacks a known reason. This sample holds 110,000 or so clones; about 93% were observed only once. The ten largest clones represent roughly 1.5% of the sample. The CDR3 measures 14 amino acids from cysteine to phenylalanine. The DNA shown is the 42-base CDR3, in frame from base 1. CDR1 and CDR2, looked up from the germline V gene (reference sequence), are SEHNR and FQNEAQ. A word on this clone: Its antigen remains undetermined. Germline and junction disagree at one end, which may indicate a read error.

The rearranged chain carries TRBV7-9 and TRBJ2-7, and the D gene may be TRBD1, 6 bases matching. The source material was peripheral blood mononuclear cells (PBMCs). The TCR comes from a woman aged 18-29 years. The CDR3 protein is CASSLAQGPYEQYF. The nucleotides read TGTGCCAGCAGCCTAGCTCAGGGGCCCTACGAGCAGTACTTC. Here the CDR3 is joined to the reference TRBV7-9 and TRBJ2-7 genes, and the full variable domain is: DTGVSQNPRHKITKRGQNVTFRCDPISEHNRLYWYRQTLGQGPEFLTYFQNEAQLEKSRLLSDRFSAERPKGSFSTLEIQRTEQGDSAMYLCASSLAQGPYEQYFGPGTRLTVT.